Below, 18 T cell receptor beta chains from the same sample are listed, as sequenced in a study of graft-versus-host responses after intestinal transplantation. Generated by immunoSEQ multiplex PCR, the TCRdb table keeps only in-frame clones and is missing some. In the table there are approximately 14,000 clones, about 36% of which are singletons. Sample: alloreactive CD4+ T cells from a mixed lymphocyte reaction culture, taken before intestinal transplant. Subset reported: CFSE-low proliferating T cells sorted from roughly six-day pre-transplant mixed lymphocyte reaction (GvH or HvG direction). The receptors derive from a human patient who received an intestinal transplant.

This clone was counted between two and nine times. This sequence joins TRBV6-1 and TRBJ2-4; no clear D. Germline CDR1 and CDR2: MNHNS and SASEGT. Trimming took 8 bases from V and 6 from J, leaving 20 bases between them. This CDR3 spans 15 amino acids. The CDR3 region has the DNA TGTGCCAGCGTTTTTGCGGTGGATACCCTAAACATTCAGTACTTC. Translated: CASVFAVDTLNIQYF.

This clone was observed a handful of times. The rearrangement uses TRBV5-4 and TRBJ1-2; D gene unclear. The ends were cut back, 0 bases at V and 2 bases at J, with 5 bases in the middle. Germline CDR1 SGHNT, CDR2 YYREEE (reference sequence). This CDR3 contains 13 residues. This chain's CDR3 is CASSLDRNYGYTF. CDR3 coding DNA: TGTGCCAGCAGCTTGGACAGAAACTATGGCTACACCTTC.

This clone was counted a single time. The chain uses TRBV29-1 and TRBJ2-7, with TRBD1 matching over 9 bases. V lost 5 bases and J lost 2; bases outside the gene matches: 7. The CDR3 is 14 residues long. The germline CDR1 and CDR2 sequences are SQVTM and ANQGSEA. The CDR3 loop reads CSVTGDRAPYEQYF. The CDR3 DNA reads as TGCAGCGTTACCGGGGACAGGGCCCCCTACGAGCAGTACTTC.

This clone was found a few times. The V call is TRBV7-2, the J call TRBJ1-2, with a tentative D call TRBD1 (6 bases). The V gene lost 1 base and the J gene lost 4 bases, with 13 bases spanning the gap. Per germline, CDR1 SGHTA and CDR2 FQGNSA. This CDR3 comprises 15 residues. In DNA form, the CDR3 reads TGTGCCAGCAGCTTAGTCGGGGGGCGCGGCTATGGCTACACCTTC. It translates to CASSLVGGRGYGYTF.

V and J are TRBV10-3 and TRBJ1-5; no definite D call. The V end was cut by 0 bases, the J end by 6 bases, with 6 bases between. Germline V gives CDR1 ENHRY, CDR2 SYGVKD. The CDR3 has 13 residues. CDR3 loop: CAISESAGQPQHF. CDR3 nucleotide sequence: TGTGCCATCAGTGAGTCAGCGGGTCAGCCCCAGCATTTT.

The rearrangement links TRBV2 to TRBJ1-2; D may be TRBD1 (5 bases). Trimming took off 6 bases at V and 8 bases at J, with 16 bases between the two ends. CDR1 is SNHLY and CDR2 is FYNNEI in the germline V gene. The CDR3 has 13 amino acids. The DNA of the CDR3 is TGTGCCAGCAGCCCTGGCCCAGGGAGGGGCTACACCTTC. Its translation: CASSPGPGRGYTF.

This clone was seen a handful of times. The chain couples TRBV30 to TRBJ1-1; D unclear. This CDR3 has 13 residues. The V gene's germline CDR1 is GTSNPN and CDR2 SVGIG (reference sequence). V gave up 7 bases and J gave up 3 bases, with 15 bases separating them. The CDR3 nucleotides read TGTGCCTACAAGACCGGGGTCCACACTGAAGCTTTCTTT. Translated, it gives CAYKTGVHTEAFF.

This clone was counted only a few times. This rearrangement joins TRBV11-3 to TRBJ1-2, with TRBD1 matching over 10 bases. Germline values: CDR1 SGHNT, CDR2 YENEEA. The CDR3 is 16 residues long. With V trimmed by 1 base and J by 4 bases, 6 bases remained unmatched. CDR3 residues: CASSLVLTGGIYGYTF. CDR3 DNA: TGTGCCAGCAGCTTAGTCTTGACAGGGGGCATCTATGGCTACACCTTC.

The rearrangement uses TRBV19 and TRBJ2-7; TRBD1 matches at 8 bases. There are 15 residues in the CDR3. With 3 bases clipped from V and 2 bases from J, the junction kept 6 bases outside the gene matches. CDR1 and CDR2 (germline): LNHDA, SQIVND (reference sequence). DNA for the CDR3: TGTGCCAGTAGTATCGGACAGGGCCTAACCTACGAGCAGTACTTC. This sequence encodes CASSIGQGLTYEQYF.

Judged by abundance, this clone is medium-sized. J is TRBJ2-1 and V is TRBV6-5; D gene uncertain. V was clipped by 0 bases and J by 1 base, with 10 bases between them. The CDR3 is made up of 16 amino acids. Germline CDR1 and CDR2: MNHEY and SVGAGI. The CDR3 reads CASSYSRQLSYNEQFF. The CDR3, as DNA: TGTGCCAGCAGTTACTCGAGGCAATTATCCTACAATGAGCAGTTCTTC.

The chain uses TRBV6-1 and TRBJ2-7; 7 nucleotides match TRBD1. V shed 8 bases, J shed 2 bases, and the junction held 12 bases outside the gene matches. The CDR3 totals 15 residues. The germline V gene encodes CDR1 MNHNS and CDR2 SASEGT. CDR3 loop: CASRIEDRRTYEQYF. The CDR3 nucleotides are TGTGCCAGCCGAATTGAGGACAGGCGAACCTACGAGCAGTACTTC.

The chain is built from TRBV4-1 and TRBJ1-6; 8 bases line up with TRBD1. The germline V gene has CDR1 MGHRA and CDR2 YSYEKL. The CDR3 loop spans 15 amino acids. Unmatched junction bases numbered 4, after V lost 4 bases and J lost 5 bases. DNA of the CDR3: TGCGCCAGCAGCCTGGACAGGGAGCATAATTCACCCCTCCACTTT. Amino acids: CASSLDREHNSPLHF.

V and J are TRBV25-1 and TRBJ1-2; no definite D call. The CDR3 covers 15 residues. The germline V gene encodes CDR1 MGHDK and CDR2 SYGVNS. V was pared by 6 bases and J by 1 base, with 15 bases between. CDR3: CASSRDTPINYGYTF. In nucleotides, the CDR3 is TGTGCCAGCAGCCGAGACACCCCTATTAACTATGGCTACACCTTC.

V is TRBV15 and J is TRBJ1-2; D is perhaps TRBD1 (6 bases). The germline V and J ends were trimmed by 1 base and 8 bases, with 23 bases remaining between them. The germline CDR1 and CDR2 sequences are LNHNV and YYDKDF (reference sequence). The CDR3 extends over 17 amino acids. The CDR3 is CATSRAGGQGTIDGYTF. The CDR3 nucleotides read TGTGCCACCAGCAGAGCCGGAGGGCAGGGGACTATCGACGGCTACACCTTC.

The chain links TRBV2 to TRBJ2-1; D might be TRBD2 (6 bases). V lost 3 bases and J 8 bases, leaving 14 bases between the germline ends. The CDR3 covers 14 residues. The germline V gene encodes CDR1 SNHLY and CDR2 FYNNEI. The CDR3 DNA follows: TGTGCCAGCAGTGAGGTCTATTGGGAGGATGAGCAGTTCTTC. It translates to CASSEVYWEDEQFF.

Only a few counts were recorded for this clone. The J gene is TRBJ1-2, the V gene TRBV6-5; 9 positions match TRBD1. The germline V gene encodes CDR1 MNHEY and CDR2 SVGAGI. V trimming: 5 bases; J trimming: 8 bases; junction bases outside the gene matches: 12. The CDR3 has 15 amino acids. This chain's CDR3 is CASSGSRDREQGYTF. The CDR3 DNA sequence: TGTGCCAGCAGTGGAAGCCGGGACAGGGAGCAAGGCTACACCTTC.

There are a few counts of this clone. The rearrangement joins TRBV18 to TRBJ2-5; 10 bases map to TRBD1. Germline CDR1 and CDR2: KGHSH and LQKENI. The CDR3 contains 15 residues. V trimming: 5 bases; J trimming: 4 bases; junction bases outside the gene matches: 7. In nucleotides, the CDR3 is TGTGCCAGCTCAGGGGGACAGGGGACCCGAGAGACCCAGTACTTC. This encodes CASSGGQGTRETQYF.

This chain joins TRBV27 and TRBJ1-1; 7 nucleotides align to TRBD1. V was clipped by 4 bases and J by 4 bases; unmatched bases: 12. CDR3 length: 16 residues. In germline, CDR1 is MNHEY, CDR2 SMNVEV (reference sequence). This CDR3 is CASSSLGDREVTEAFF. CDR3 bases: TGTGCCAGCAGTTCCCTCGGCGACAGGGAGGTCACTGAAGCTTTCTTT.